This T cell receptor beta chain was recovered during a study of blood T cell repertoires in COVID-19. Study-level background: The samples span acute and convalescent COVID-19 from the United States, Italy and Spain.

Recruited during active infection, patients (from Seattle) were subsequently followed longitudinally. V was trimmed by 1 base and J by 2 bases, leaving 6 bases between them. This CDR3 has 13 amino acids. Germline V gene data show CDR1 as MNHEY and CDR2 as SVGEGT. Original processing notes: It was from reference gene primer amplification that nucleated cell counts were estimated. The table came from immunoSEQ multiplex PCR; TCRdb's copy has only in-frame clones and leaves some out. V, J and clone size are those of that table, while D and trimming were read from the DNA. The table records a few hundred thousand clones, nearly 90% of them present only once.

The receptor was derived from a woman aged 60-75 years with COVID-19, enrolled during active disease. Sample: peripheral blood. The rearrangement uses TRBV6-2 or TRBV6-3 and TRBJ2-7, with D unresolved. The CDR3 protein is CASSYLTAYEQYF. The CDR3 DNA is TGTGCCAGCAGTTACTTAACAGCCTACGAGCAGTACTTC.